The T cell receptor beta chain described here comes from a study of cytomegalovirus exposure and HLA in healthy donors. Study-wide context: Falling in the Caucasian-associated ancestry cluster were about four fifths of approximately 410 genotyped donors.

Findings of the study overall: Because they were indistinguishable, some V segments, including TRBV6-2 and TRBV6-3, were excluded.

The CDR3 consists of 18 residues. Germline CDR1 SEHNR, CDR2 FQNEAQ (reference sequence). Trimming cost V 5 bases and J 0 bases; bases outside gene matches: 12. This clone was seen once. Its antigen is unknown. The study ran its PCR with 60 Vbeta and 13 Jbeta primers. Assay: immunoSEQ multiplex PCR; the TCRdb copy retains only in-frame clones and omits some. Altogether around 120,000 clones are present, about three quarters being singletons, with the ten largest covering 2.5% to 3.5%. The V and J genes are TRBV7-9 and TRBJ1-4; TRBD1 matches 7 bases. The sample consisted of PBMCs. This sequence originates from a woman between 35 and 50 years old in good health and CMV-seropositive. The DNA of the CDR3 is TGTGCCAGCAGCCCCCGACGGGACAGTCTTGCAACTAATGAAAAACTGTTTTTT. Amino acid sequence: CASSPRRDSLATNEKLFF.